This record concerns one TCR beta chain sequence. Antigen specificity is unknown. The data are from a study of shared clonotypes between healthy human individuals. V shed 5 bases and J shed 3 bases, with 11 bases lying between them. This CDR3 is built from 13 residues. The V gene's germline CDR1 is SEHNR and CDR2 FQNEAQ (reference sequence). Deep-level running was used for the assay. Using immunoSEQ multiplex PCR, the repertoire was profiled, and TCRdb retains in-frame clones only, with some absent. This sample has under 1,900,000 clones, with 97% to 99% found just once. Study-level findings and limits: Estimated richness values were generally larger in naive subsets than in memory subsets.

The source of this sequence is a man aged 30 to 45 in good health. This sequence joins TRBV7-9 and TRBJ2-7; no definite D call. The sample comprised naive CD4+ T cells sorted from blood. Described subset: CD45RA+ positively selected. CDR3 in amino acids: CASSPRADYEQYF. Written as DNA, the CDR3 is TGTGCCAGCAGCCCTCGGGCGGACTACGAGCAGTACTTC.